Listed here is a single TCR beta chain. Some clones are missing from TCRdb's copy, which holds only in-frame ones; the method was immunoSEQ multiplex PCR. Among fewer than 65,000 clones listed, roughly 90% were seen once. The source of the sample is a study of control samples from healthy donors and cancer patients. The CDR3 runs 15 residues. Trimming cost V 0 bases and J 2 bases, with 10 bases left between them. Germline V CDR1 and CDR2: SGHRS, YFSETQ. This chain connects TRBV5-1 to TRBJ2-3, with D maybe TRBD1 (5 bases). What was sequenced was PBMCs. The sequence was obtained from a man in his forties with colorectal cancer. CDR3 sequence reads: CASSLARDHTDTQYF. CDR3 DNA: TGCGCCAGCAGCTTGGCCAGGGATCACACAGATACGCAGTATTTT.